Below are 30 T cell receptor beta chains sequenced from a single sample in a study of shared clonotypes between healthy human individuals. TCRdb's copy holds only in-frame clones and misses some; the assay was immunoSEQ multiplex PCR. The sample lists roughly 1,500,000 clones, under 99% occurring once. The sequencing sample was made of naive CD4+ T cells sorted from blood. Stated subset: CD45RA+ positively selected. These receptors were collected from a man aged 25 to 40 in good health.

This chain uses TRBV10-1 with TRBJ2-3, with TRBD2 as a possible D gene (5 bases). V was clipped by 6 bases and J by 1 base, with 14 bases between them. CDR1 and CDR2 from the germline V gene are WNHNN and SYGVQD (reference sequence). The CDR3 spans 15 residues. The CDR3 spells CASRGGLEGTDTQYF. Here the CDR3 DNA reads TGCGCCAGCAGGGGCGGACTCGAAGGCACAGATACGCAGTATTTT.

The J gene is TRBJ1-5, the V gene TRBV2; 7 bases line up with TRBD1. The junction had 20 bases not matched to a gene; V was cut back by 0 bases and J by 0 bases. The CDR3 extends over 22 amino acids. Germline V gene sequence: CDR1 SNHLY, CDR2 FYNNEI. The CDR3 sequence is CASSEARPPRDSAIYSNQPQHF. In DNA form, the CDR3 reads TGTGCCAGCAGTGAAGCGCGCCCGCCCCGGGACAGCGCGATTTATAGCAATCAGCCCCAGCATTTT.

The chain links TRBV11-2 to TRBJ2-7; 7 bases map to TRBD2. The CDR3 sequence is 14 residues long. CDR1 and CDR2 (germline): SGHAT, FQNNGV. V trimming: 4 bases; J trimming: 4 bases; junction bases outside the gene matches: 7. CDR3 sequence: CASSSLAELYEQYF. CDR3 nucleotides: TGTGCCAGCAGCTCCCTAGCGGAACTTTACGAGCAGTACTTC.

The V gene is TRBV30, the J gene TRBJ2-7; the match to TRBD2 covers 8 bases. The CDR3 runs to 16 residues. Germline V gene lookup returns CDR1 GTSNPN and CDR2 SVGIG (reference sequence). V was clipped by 8 bases and J by 2 bases; unmatched bases: 17. CDR3 nucleotide sequence: TGTGCCGGTTCCGGGTTTAAGGAGACTAGCGCCTACGAGCAGTACTTC. Protein sequence: CAGSGFKETSAYEQYF.

The V call is TRBV5-6, the J call TRBJ2-3, with D possibly matching TRBD2 (5 bases). From germline, CDR1 is SGHDT and CDR2 YYEEEE. Trimming removed 1 base at V and 2 bases at J, with 8 bases between. This CDR3 comprises 14 residues. CDR3 sequence: CASSLSGNTDTQYF. In nucleotides, the CDR3 is TGTGCCAGCAGCTTGTCGGGGAACACAGATACGCAGTATTTT.

This chain uses TRBV19 with TRBJ1-4; D remains ambiguous. The CDR3 spans 13 residues. In germline, CDR1 is LNHDA, CDR2 SQIVND (reference sequence). Trimming left V 6 bases short and J 3 bases short, with 8 bases between. Here the CDR3 DNA reads TGTGCCAGTAGCCGTGGCCCTAATGAAAAACTGTTTTTT. This gives the protein CASSRGPNEKLFF.

The chain uses TRBV5-8 and TRBJ2-1; D not resolved. Per germline, CDR1 SGHTS and CDR2 YDEGEE. V was pared by 0 bases and J by 8 bases, with 15 bases between. CDR3 length: 15 residues. The CDR3 DNA reads TGTGCCAGCAGCTTGGCCGGATACCAGCGCCATGAGCAGTTCTTC. Translating it yields CASSLAGYQRHEQFF.

The V call is TRBV28, the J call TRBJ2-7; no reliable D call. The CDR3 has 12 amino acids. V gave up 5 bases and J gave up 5 bases, with 10 bases separating them. Germline V gene lookup returns CDR1 MDHEN and CDR2 SYDVKM. The CDR3 region is CASSRAMNEQYF. The CDR3 nucleotides read TGTGCCAGCAGTAGGGCGATGAACGAGCAGTACTTC.

V usage is TRBV5-1 and J usage is TRBJ1-1; D gene uncertain. From germline, CDR1 is SGHRS and CDR2 YFSETQ. The CDR3 totals 14 residues. Trimming removed 0 bases from V and 5 bases from J, with 11 bases in between. CDR3 nucleotides: TGCGCCAGCAGCTTGGACAGCCTTAGGACTGAAGCTTTCTTT. It specifies CASSLDSLRTEAFF.

This chain links TRBV14 with TRBJ2-3; D gene ambiguous. This CDR3 has 16 residues. Per the germline V gene, CDR1 is SGHDN and CDR2 is FVKESK. V shed 1 base and J shed 0 bases, with 11 bases lying between them. In nucleotides, the CDR3 is TGTGCCAGCAGCCAAGGTAGCTTTCCTAGCACAGATACGCAGTATTTT. Residues: CASSQGSFPSTDTQYF.

The gene calls are TRBV2 and TRBJ1-1, with 7 bases fitting TRBD1. The CDR3 consists of 15 residues. After removal of 6 bases from V and 7 bases from J, the junction contained 14 bases not matched to a gene. Per germline, CDR1 SNHLY and CDR2 FYNNEI. CDR3 amino acids: CASRVTTGWMNEAFF. The DNA of the CDR3 is TGTGCCAGCAGAGTAACGACAGGGTGGATGAATGAAGCTTTCTTT.

The chain couples TRBV7-3 to TRBJ2-1, with D perhaps matching TRBD2 (5 bases). Germline V gene lookup returns CDR1 SGHTA and CDR2 FQGTGA. The length of the CDR3 is 13 residues. V lost 1 base, J lost 8 bases, and 9 bases lay in between. The CDR3 protein is CASSLMASYEQFF. CDR3 DNA: TGTGCCAGCAGCTTAATGGCTAGCTATGAGCAGTTCTTC. The whole variable domain, remainder taken from reference TRBV7-3 and TRBJ2-1, is GAGVSQTPSNKVTEKGKYVELRCDPISGHTALYWYRQSLGQGPEFLIYFQGTGAADDSGLPNDRFFAVRPEGSVSTLKIQRTERGDSAVYLCASSLMASYEQFFGPGTRLTVL.

This chain connects TRBV25-1 to TRBJ2-2, with 7 positions matching TRBD2. V was clipped by 2 bases and J by 4 bases; unmatched bases: 4. Germline V gives CDR1 MGHDK, CDR2 SYGVNS. The CDR3 length is 15 residues. Written as DNA, the CDR3 is TGTGCCAGCAGTGAAGCCGGGAGGTTCACCGGGGAGCTGTTTTTT. This translates into CASSEAGRFTGELFF.

The V gene is TRBV7-9, the J gene TRBJ2-7; weak D call: TRBD1 (6 bases). Trimming removed 3 bases at V and 9 bases at J, with 15 bases between. CDR3 length: 13 residues. The germline gives CDR1 SEHNR, CDR2 FQNEAQ (reference sequence). CDR3 region: CASSLSGGQGQYF. CDR3 sequence (DNA): TGTGCCAGCAGCTTGAGTGGGGGCCAGGGGCAGTACTTC.

The chain couples TRBV18 to TRBJ2-1, with D perhaps matching TRBD2 (6 bases). The CDR3 extends over 17 amino acids. V was cut by 3 bases and J by 3 bases, with 18 bases left in between. The germline gives CDR1 KGHSH, CDR2 LQKENI. CDR3 protein: CASSPPVGSGIYNEQFF. The CDR3 DNA is TGTGCCAGCTCACCCCCCGTGGGTAGCGGAATCTACAATGAGCAGTTCTTC.

The chain is built from TRBV2 and TRBJ1-1, with no clear D. The CDR3 covers 11 residues. V lost 8 bases and J lost 5, with 9 bases in between. Germline assignment: CDR1 SNHLY and CDR2 FYNNEI. CDR3 sequence reads: CASGDRTEAFF. As DNA, the CDR3 is TGTGCCAGCGGAGATCGGACTGAAGCTTTCTTT.

This clone was seen just once. The V gene is TRBV10-1, the J gene TRBJ2-1; 15 bases agree with TRBD2. The length of the CDR3 is 18 residues. CDR1 is WNHNN and CDR2 is SYGVQD in the germline V gene (reference sequence). The V segment lost 6 bases and the J segment 9 bases; nucleotides outside the gene matches: 15. This CDR3 reads CASSHLSGTSGRFGEQFF. The CDR3 DNA reads TGCGCCAGCAGCCACCTCTCCGGGACTAGCGGGAGGTTCGGTGAGCAGTTCTTC.

The rearrangement uses TRBV19 and TRBJ1-3; unclear D gene. V dropped 6 bases and J dropped 4 bases, with 10 bases sitting between them. In germline, CDR1 is LNHDA, CDR2 SQIVND (reference sequence). The CDR3 has 13 amino acids. The CDR3 nucleotides are TGTGCCAGTAGCCCAGTAGCCGGAAACACCATATATTTT. Translation: CASSPVAGNTIYF.

The rearrangement links TRBV30 to TRBJ1-1; 10 bases match TRBD1. Germline assignment: CDR1 GTSNPN and CDR2 SVGIG (reference sequence). J was trimmed by 2 bases and V by 3 bases; bases with no gene match: 9. This CDR3 region has 16 residues. CDR3 residues: CAWRPMGDRGNTEAFF. CDR3 nucleotides: TGTGCCTGGAGACCCATGGGGGACAGGGGAAACACTGAAGCTTTCTTT.

Here the CDR3 reads CASSLLAVTQETQYF. CDR3 nucleotides: TGCGCCAGCAGCTTGTTAGCGGTGACGCAAGAGACCCAGTACTTC. This chain uses TRBV5-1 with TRBJ2-5; tentative D call: TRBD2 (6 bases). The germline gives CDR1 SGHRS, CDR2 YFSETQ. Deletions cut 1 base from V and 2 bases from J, with 12 bases between. CDR3 length: 15 amino acids.

The V and J genes are TRBV7-9 and TRBJ2-7; 8 bases line up with TRBD1. Germline CDR1 SEHNR, CDR2 FQNEAQ (reference sequence). The length of the CDR3 is 14 residues. The trim removed 3 bases at V and 6 bases at J, leaving 7 bases unmatched. The chain's CDR3 is CASSFGQGGIEQYF. DNA of the CDR3: TGTGCCAGCAGCTTCGGACAGGGCGGGATCGAGCAGTACTTC.

This rearrangement joins TRBV25-1 to TRBJ2-2, with D possibly matching TRBD1 (5 bases). V shed 6 bases and J shed 1 base, with 12 bases lying between them. The CDR3 consists of 15 residues. Germline loops: CDR1 MGHDK, CDR2 SYGVNS. CDR3 nucleotide sequence: TGTGCCAGCAGGCCGAGCACAGGGAACACCGGGGAGCTGTTTTTT. This translates into CASRPSTGNTGELFF. Full variable domain (missing parts from reference TRBV25-1 and TRBJ2-2): EADIYQTPRYLVIGTGKKITLECSQTMGHDKMYWYQQDPGMELHLIHYSYGVNSTEKGDLSSESTVSRIRTEHFPLTLESARPSHTSQYLCASRPSTGNTGELFFGEGSRLTVL.

The rearrangement joins TRBV7-2 to TRBJ2-2; D is undetermined. Trimming stripped 3 bases from V and 4 bases from J, with 12 bases between. Germline loops: CDR1 SGHTA, CDR2 FQGNSA. The CDR3 contains 15 residues. The CDR3 nucleotides read TGTGCCAGCAGCTTGAAGGGCCGGAGCACCGGGGAGCTGTTTTTT. Amino acids: CASSLKGRSTGELFF.

This chain connects TRBV11-2 to TRBJ1-1; the match to TRBD1 covers 12 bases. J was trimmed by 4 bases and V by 1 base; bases with no gene match: 1. Looked up from germline, CDR1 is SGHAT and CDR2 is FQNNGV. This CDR3 is built from 15 residues. The DNA for the CDR3 is TGTGCCAGCAGCTTAGTGGGACAGGGGGCCACTGAAGCTTTCTTT. Protein product: CASSLVGQGATEAFF.

The rearrangement joins TRBV19 to TRBJ2-5; the D gene is possibly TRBD2 (5 bases). The CDR3 is made up of 14 amino acids. Trimming cost V 3 bases and J 2 bases, with 10 bases left between them. From germline, CDR1 is LNHDA and CDR2 SQIVND (reference sequence). CDR3 amino acids: CASSIIGGQETQYF. The CDR3 coding sequence is TGTGCCAGTAGTATTATCGGAGGTCAAGAGACCCAGTACTTC.

The chain recombines TRBV18 with TRBJ2-1; D may correspond to TRBD1 or TRBD2 (6 bases each). Germline values: CDR1 KGHSH, CDR2 LQKENI. The CDR3 loop spans 16 amino acids. The V and J ends lost 3 bases and 8 bases respectively, with 20 bases between them. The CDR3 coding sequence is TGTGCCAGCTCACCGGGGGGCGCGTTTCCTACCGATGAGCAGTTCTTC. Translation gives CASSPGGAFPTDEQFF.

This chain connects TRBV4-2 to TRBJ2-5; the D gene is possibly TRBD1 (6 bases). The V end lost 4 bases, the J end lost 3 bases, and 18 bases lay between the germline ends. The CDR3 extends over 16 amino acids. CDR1 is LGHNA, CDR2 YNFKEQ, per germline. DNA for the CDR3: TGTGCCAGCAGCCTCGGAGACAGGTTTTACGAAGAGACCCAGTACTTC. Encoded protein: CASSLGDRFYEETQYF.

Note on this clone: An end of the junction differs from the germline gene, which may be a read error. V is TRBV7-9 and J is TRBJ2-2; 8 positions match TRBD2. Germline loops: CDR1 SEHNR, CDR2 FQNEAQ (reference sequence). The CDR3 loop spans 16 amino acids. The CDR3 region is CASIPSGSRNPGELFF. The CDR3 nucleotides read TGTGCCAGCATTCCTAGCGGGTCAAGGAACCCCGGGGAGCTGTTTTTT.

The J gene is TRBJ1-1, the V gene TRBV28; the D gene is possibly TRBD1 (6 bases). The germline gives CDR1 MDHEN, CDR2 SYDVKM. Trimming removed 1 base at V and 0 bases at J, with 9 bases between. The CDR3 totals 15 residues. DNA of the CDR3: TGTGCCAGCAGTTTATTAGACAGGCTGAACACTGAAGCTTTCTTT. Translating gives CASSLLDRLNTEAFF.

This chain joins TRBV28 and TRBJ2-1, with D possibly TRBD1 on 5 matching bases. V was shortened by 2 bases and J by 9 bases, with 8 bases between the two germline ends. Germline V gene sequence: CDR1 MDHEN, CDR2 SYDVKM. This CDR3 has 12 amino acids. CDR3: CASSLLGREQFF. CDR3 bases: TGTGCCAGCAGTTTACTGGGGCGTGAGCAGTTCTTC. Full variable domain (outside the CDR3, taken from reference TRBV28 and TRBJ2-1): DVKVTQSSRYLVKRTGEKVFLECVQDMDHENMFWYRQDPGLGLRLIYFSYDVKMKEKGDIPEGYSVSREKKERFSLILESASTNQTSMYLCASSLLGREQFFGPGTRLTVL.